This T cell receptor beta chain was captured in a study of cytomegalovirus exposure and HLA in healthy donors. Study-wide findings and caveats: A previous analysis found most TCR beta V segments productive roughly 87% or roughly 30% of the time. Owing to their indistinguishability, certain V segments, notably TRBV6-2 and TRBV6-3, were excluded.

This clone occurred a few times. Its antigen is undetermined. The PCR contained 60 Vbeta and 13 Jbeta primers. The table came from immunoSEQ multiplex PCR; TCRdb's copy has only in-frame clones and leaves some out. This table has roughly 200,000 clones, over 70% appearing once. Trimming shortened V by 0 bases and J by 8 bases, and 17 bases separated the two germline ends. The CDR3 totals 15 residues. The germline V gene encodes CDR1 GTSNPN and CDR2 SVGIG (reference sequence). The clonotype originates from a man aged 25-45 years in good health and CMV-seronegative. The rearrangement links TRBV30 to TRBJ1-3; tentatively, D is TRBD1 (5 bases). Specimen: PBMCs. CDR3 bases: TGTGCCTGGAGTGTGGGGGGAGGGTACTTGGACACCATATATTTT. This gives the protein CAWSVGGGYLDTIYF.